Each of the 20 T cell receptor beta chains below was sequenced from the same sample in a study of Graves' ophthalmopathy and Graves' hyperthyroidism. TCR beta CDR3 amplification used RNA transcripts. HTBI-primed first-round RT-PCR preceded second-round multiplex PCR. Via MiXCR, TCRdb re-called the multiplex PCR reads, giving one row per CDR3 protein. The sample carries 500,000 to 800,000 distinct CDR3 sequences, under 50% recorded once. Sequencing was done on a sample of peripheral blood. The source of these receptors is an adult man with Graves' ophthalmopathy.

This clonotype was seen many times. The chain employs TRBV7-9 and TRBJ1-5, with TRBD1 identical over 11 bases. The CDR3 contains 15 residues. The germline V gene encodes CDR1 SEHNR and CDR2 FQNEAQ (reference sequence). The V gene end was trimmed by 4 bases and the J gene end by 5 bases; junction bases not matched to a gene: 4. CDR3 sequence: CASSSDRGRDQPQHF. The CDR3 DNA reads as TGTGCCAGCAGCTCGGACAGGGGGCGCGATCAGCCCCAGCATTTT.

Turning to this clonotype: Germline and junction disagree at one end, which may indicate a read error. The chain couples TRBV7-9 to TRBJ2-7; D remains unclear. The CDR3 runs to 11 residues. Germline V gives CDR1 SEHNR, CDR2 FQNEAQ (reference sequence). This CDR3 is CAWSAPYERYF. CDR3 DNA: TGTGCCTGGAGCGCCCCGTACGAGCGGTACTTC.

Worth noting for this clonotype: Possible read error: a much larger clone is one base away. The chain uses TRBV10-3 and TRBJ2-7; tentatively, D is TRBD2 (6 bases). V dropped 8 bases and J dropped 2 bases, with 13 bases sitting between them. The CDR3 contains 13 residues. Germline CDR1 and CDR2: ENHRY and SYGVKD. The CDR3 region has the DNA TGTGCCATCCGGAGGGGTACTACCTACGAGCAGTACTTC. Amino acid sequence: CAIRRGTTYEQYF.

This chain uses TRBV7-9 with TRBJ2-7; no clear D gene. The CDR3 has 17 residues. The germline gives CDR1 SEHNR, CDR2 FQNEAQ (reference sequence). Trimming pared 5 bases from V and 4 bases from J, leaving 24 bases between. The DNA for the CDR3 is TGTGCCAGCAGCCAGGCGGACCCGCCTGGTCCGTGTTACGAGCAGTACTTC. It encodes CASSQADPPGPCYEQYF.

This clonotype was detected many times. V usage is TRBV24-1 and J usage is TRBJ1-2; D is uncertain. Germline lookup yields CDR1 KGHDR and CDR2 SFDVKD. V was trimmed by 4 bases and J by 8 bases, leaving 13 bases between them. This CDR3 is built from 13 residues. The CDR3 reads CATSEDGWRGYTF. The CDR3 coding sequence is TGTGCCACCAGTGAGGACGGGTGGAGAGGCTACACCTTC.

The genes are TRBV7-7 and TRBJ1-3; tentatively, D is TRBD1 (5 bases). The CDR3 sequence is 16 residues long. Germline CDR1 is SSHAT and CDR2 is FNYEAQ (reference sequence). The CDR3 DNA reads TGTGCTTGCAGCTCCGGCGGGGGGATAGAAGGAAACACCATATATTTT. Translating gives CACSSGGGIEGNTIYF.

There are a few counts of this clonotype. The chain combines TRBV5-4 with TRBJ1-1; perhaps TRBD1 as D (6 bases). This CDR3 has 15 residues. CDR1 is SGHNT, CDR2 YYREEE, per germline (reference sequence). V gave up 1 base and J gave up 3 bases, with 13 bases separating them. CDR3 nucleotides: TGTGCCAGCAGCTTGCGGGGGGCGCAGGACACTGAAGCTTTCTTT. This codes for CASSLRGAQDTEAFF.

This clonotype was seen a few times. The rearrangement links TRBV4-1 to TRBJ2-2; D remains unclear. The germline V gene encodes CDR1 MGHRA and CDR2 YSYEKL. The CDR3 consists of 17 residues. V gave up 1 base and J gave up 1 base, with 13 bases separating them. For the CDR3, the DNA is TGCGCCAGCAGCCAAGTATCCAGGACGAAGAACACCGGGGAGCTGTTTTTT. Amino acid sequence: CASSQVSRTKNTGELFF.

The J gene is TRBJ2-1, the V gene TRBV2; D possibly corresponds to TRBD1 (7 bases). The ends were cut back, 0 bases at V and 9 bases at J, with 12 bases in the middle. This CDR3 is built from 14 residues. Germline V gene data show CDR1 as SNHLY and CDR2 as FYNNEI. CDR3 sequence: CASSEALQGGEQFF. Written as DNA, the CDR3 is TGTGCCAGCAGTGAAGCGCTTCAGGGGGGTGAGCAGTTCTTC.

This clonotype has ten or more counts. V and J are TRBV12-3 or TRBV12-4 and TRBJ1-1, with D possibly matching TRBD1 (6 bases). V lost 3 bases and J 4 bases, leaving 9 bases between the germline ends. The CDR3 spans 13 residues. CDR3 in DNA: TGTGCCAGCAGTTTCGGCAGGGGCACTGAAGCTTTCTTT. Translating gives CASSFGRGTEAFF.

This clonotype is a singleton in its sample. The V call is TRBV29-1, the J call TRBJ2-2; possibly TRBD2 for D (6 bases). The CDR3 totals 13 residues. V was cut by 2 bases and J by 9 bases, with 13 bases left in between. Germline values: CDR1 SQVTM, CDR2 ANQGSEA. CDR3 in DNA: TGCAGCGTTGAAAGGACTAAGGACAGGGAGCTGTTTTTT. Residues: CSVERTKDRELFF.

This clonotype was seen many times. The CDR3 coding sequence is TGCAGTGTCTCGGGGCGGGGGGTCCAAGAGACCCAGTACTTC. It specifies CSVSGRGVQETQYF. The chain links TRBV20-1 to TRBJ2-5, with 8 nucleotides matching TRBD2. The germline V gene has CDR1 DFQATT and CDR2 SNEGSKA (reference sequence). J lost 1 base, V lost 7 bases, and 8 bases had no gene match. The CDR3 covers 14 residues.

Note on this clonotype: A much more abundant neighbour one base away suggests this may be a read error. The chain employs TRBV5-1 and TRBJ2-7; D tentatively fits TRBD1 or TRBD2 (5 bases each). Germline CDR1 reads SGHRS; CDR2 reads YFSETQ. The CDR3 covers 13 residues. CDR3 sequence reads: CASSQGPSYKQYF. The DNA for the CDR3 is TGCGCCAGCAGCCAGGGACCGAGCTACAAGCAGTACTTC.

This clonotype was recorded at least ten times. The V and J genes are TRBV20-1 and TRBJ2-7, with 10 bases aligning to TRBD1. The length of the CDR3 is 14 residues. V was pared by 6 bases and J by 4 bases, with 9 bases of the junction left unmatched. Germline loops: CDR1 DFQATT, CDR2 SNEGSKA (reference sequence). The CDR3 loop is CSAKSGQGTYEQYF. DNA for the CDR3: TGCAGTGCAAAGTCGGGACAGGGGACTTACGAGCAGTACTTC.

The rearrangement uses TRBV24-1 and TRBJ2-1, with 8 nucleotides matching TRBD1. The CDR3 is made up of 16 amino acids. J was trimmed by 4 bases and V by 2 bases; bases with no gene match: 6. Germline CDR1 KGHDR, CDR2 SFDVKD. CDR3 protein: CATSDWGTGHYNEQFF. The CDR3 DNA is TGTGCCACCAGTGATTGGGGGACAGGTCATTACAATGAGCAGTTCTTC.

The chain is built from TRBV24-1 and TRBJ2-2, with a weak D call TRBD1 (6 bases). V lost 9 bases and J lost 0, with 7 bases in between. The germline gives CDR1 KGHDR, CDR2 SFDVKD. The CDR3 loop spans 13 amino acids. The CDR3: CATGQTNTGELFF. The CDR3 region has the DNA TGTGCCACCGGACAGACGAACACCGGGGAGCTGTTTTTT.

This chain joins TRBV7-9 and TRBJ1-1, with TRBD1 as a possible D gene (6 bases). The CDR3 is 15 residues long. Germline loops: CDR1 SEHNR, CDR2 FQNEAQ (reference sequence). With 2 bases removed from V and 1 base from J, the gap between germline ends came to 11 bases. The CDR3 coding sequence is TGTGCCAGCAGCTTACGGACAGAACCGAACACTGAAGCTTTCTTT. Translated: CASSLRTEPNTEAFF.

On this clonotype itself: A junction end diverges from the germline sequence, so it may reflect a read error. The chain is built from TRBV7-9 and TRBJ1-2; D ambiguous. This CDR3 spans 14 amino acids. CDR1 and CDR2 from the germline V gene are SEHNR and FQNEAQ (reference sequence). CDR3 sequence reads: CAGSPNPGADSYTF. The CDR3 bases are TGTGCCGGCAGCCCCAATCCGGGAGCCGATAGCTACACCTTC.

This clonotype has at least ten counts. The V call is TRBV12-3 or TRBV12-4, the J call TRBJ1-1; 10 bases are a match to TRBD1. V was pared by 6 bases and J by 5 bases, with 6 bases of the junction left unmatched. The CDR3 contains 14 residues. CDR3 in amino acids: CASRQRQGATEAFF. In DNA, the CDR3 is TGTGCCAGCAGGCAGCGACAGGGGGCAACTGAAGCTTTCTTT.

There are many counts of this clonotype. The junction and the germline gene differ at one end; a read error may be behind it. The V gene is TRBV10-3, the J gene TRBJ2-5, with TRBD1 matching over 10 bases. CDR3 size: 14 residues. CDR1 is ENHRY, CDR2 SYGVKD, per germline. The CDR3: CASSLRDRGETQYF. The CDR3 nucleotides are TGTGCCAGCAGTCTACGGGACAGGGGAGAGACCCAGTACTTC.